What follows describes a single T cell receptor (beta chain). The antigen this receptor binds is unknown. No quality values exist for individual bases; no much larger clone is one base distant. This entry is derived from a study of blood T cell repertoires in COVID-19 (dated by TCRdb to between 2020 and 2021). In the study overall: Samples from collaborators originated in the United States, Italy and Spain and spanned both the acute and convalescent phases of COVID-19. Samples were obtained from the ongoing ImmuneRACE study (first 160 participants) and from over 1,000 subjects provided by 6 global collaborators. Subjects who had been exposed to COVID-19, were actively infected with it, or had recovered from it provided the deeply sampled blood TCRbeta repertoires that made up the dataset. The repertoires were released in a freely available public database meant as a resource for research on the immune response to SARS-CoV-2. The prospective study material was composed of cDNA or gDNA derived from T cells, B-cell-depleted T cells, or PBMCs. Where available, HLA class I and class II types were taken from metadata supplied by the sample provider and were not determined by assay-based typing. Nearly every sample came with metadata listing a de-identified subject ID, COVID-19 status, age in years and sex. What the study reported, not specific to this receptor: The amount of clinical and demographic metadata varied by source and participant and was provided uncurated.

TCRbeta CDR3 regions were amplified from genomic DNA by means of the immunoSEQ Assay, a bias-controlled multiplex PCR. The authors' pipeline ran thus. Nucleated cell counts per sample were estimated from amplification of reference gene primers within the assay. To quantify the absolute abundance of each unique TCRbeta CDR3 rearrangement, sequence reads were collapsed and filtered. Productive Simpson clonality was computed per sample as the square root of Simpson's diversity index over productive rearrangements. TCRdb stores this immuneACCESS table with in-frame sequences only. Part of the clones is absent; in the studies checked, under half of the shortfall reflects unresolved V genes, and no reason is known for the rest. That table is the source of V, J and clone size, and D and trimming were worked out from the DNA. The sample profile shows roughly 290,000 clones; roughly 80% of them were found once. The ten most abundant clones make up roughly 14% of the sample.

In Seattle, one collaborating source enrolled patients while the infection was active and tracked those patients longitudinally over the course of disease. Collaborating institutions collected whole blood in K2EDTA tubes following their own protocols. For TCRbeta analysis, collaborators shipped samples as frozen whole blood, isolated PBMCs, or DNA extracted from either of those sample types. The CDR3 measures 14 amino acids from cysteine to phenylalanine. Only CDR3 DNA remains: 42 bases, in frame from the first base. CDR1 and CDR2 are drawn from the germline V gene: MNHEY, SVGAGI. V is shortened by 6 bases, J by 7 bases, and the region joining them spans 13 bases.

The material sequenced was peripheral blood. The TCR was taken from a person aged 70 to 85 with COVID-19, enrolled during active disease. Here the chain combines TRBV6-5 and TRBJ1-6; a tentative D call is TRBD1 (6 bases match). The bases are TGTGCCAGCAGATTGACAGGCTCGAATTCACCCCTCCACTTT. This is translated as CASRLTGSNSPLHF.